This T cell receptor (beta chain) was documented in a study of blood T cell repertoires in COVID-19 (dated by TCRdb to between 2020 and 2021). Notes on the research overall: Samples covering the acute and convalescent phases of COVID-19 were provided by collaborators in the United States, Italy and Spain. Samples came from the ongoing ImmuneRACE study (first 160 participants) plus 1,254 subjects from 6 global collaborators. Where available, HLA class I and class II types were taken from metadata supplied by the sample provider and were not determined by assay-based typing. The material from the prospective study consisted of cDNA or gDNA derived from T cells, B-cell-depleted T cells, or PBMCs. A freely available public database, intended as a resource for researchers studying the immune response to SARS-CoV-2, is where the repertoires were released. A de-identified subject ID, COVID-19 status, age in years and sex were almost always included in the sample metadata. Subjects who had been exposed to COVID-19, were actively infected with it, or had recovered from it provided the deeply sampled blood TCRbeta repertoires that made up the dataset.

The immunoSEQ Assay, a bias-controlled multiplex PCR, was used to amplify TCRbeta CDR3 regions from genomic DNA. From the authors' description of their analysis: The number of nucleated cells in each sample was estimated from the amplification of reference gene primers within the assay. To quantify the absolute abundance of each unique TCRbeta CDR3 rearrangement, sequence reads were collapsed and filtered. For each sample, productive Simpson clonality was calculated as the square root of Simpson's diversity index across productive rearrangements. TCRdb retrieved this table from immuneACCESS and kept in-frame rearrangements only. Not all clones are present; in checked studies, unresolved V genes account for under half, and no reason is known for the remainder. That table furnishes V, J and clone size, whereas the DNA furnished D and trimming. This sample is represented by about 43,000 clones; roughly 87% of them were singletons. 23% of the sample rests with the top ten.

CDR1 and CDR2 are read off the germline V gene as SNHLY and FYNNEI. At the junction V is shortened by 6 bases and J by 4 bases, with 13 bases in between. The CDR3 runs 13 amino acids, cysteine and phenylalanine included. Solely the CDR3 DNA is kept, with 39 bases framed from the first base. Concerning this clone itself: Which antigen it targets is not known. Base qualities were left out, and no much larger clone turns up one base away.

Results and caveats for the whole study, not just this receptor: How much clinical and demographic metadata was included differed by source and by participant, and the metadata was provided uncurated.

The collaborating institutions used their own protocols to collect whole blood in K2EDTA tubes. For TCRbeta analysis, collaborators shipped samples as frozen whole blood, isolated PBMCs, or DNA extracted from either of those sample types. This receptor was obtained from an older woman with acute or convalescent COVID-19. The sequenced material came from peripheral blood. The chain employs TRBV2 and TRBJ2-7, with TRBD1 perhaps the D gene, on 5 matching bases. The nucleotides read TGTGCCAGCAGGGGTGCAGGGCCATACGAGCAGTACTTC. Translated, it reads CASRGAGPYEQYF.